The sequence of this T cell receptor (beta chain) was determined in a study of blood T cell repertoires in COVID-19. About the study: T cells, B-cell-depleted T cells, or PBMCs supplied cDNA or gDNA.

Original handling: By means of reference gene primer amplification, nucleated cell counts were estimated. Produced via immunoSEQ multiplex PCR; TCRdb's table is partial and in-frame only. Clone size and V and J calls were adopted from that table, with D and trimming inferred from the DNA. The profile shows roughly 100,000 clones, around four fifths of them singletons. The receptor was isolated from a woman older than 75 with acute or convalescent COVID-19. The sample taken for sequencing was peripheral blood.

CDR3 in amino acids: CASRETGVEYGYTF. The CDR3 region has the DNA TGTGCCAGCAGGGAGACAGGGGTAGAGTATGGCTACACCTTC. The chain carries TRBV2 and TRBJ1-2; 8 bases fit TRBD1. Germline V lookup: CDR1 SNHLY, CDR2 FYNNEI. The CDR3 has 14 residues. V shed 6 bases, J shed 5 bases, and the junction held 8 bases outside the gene matches.